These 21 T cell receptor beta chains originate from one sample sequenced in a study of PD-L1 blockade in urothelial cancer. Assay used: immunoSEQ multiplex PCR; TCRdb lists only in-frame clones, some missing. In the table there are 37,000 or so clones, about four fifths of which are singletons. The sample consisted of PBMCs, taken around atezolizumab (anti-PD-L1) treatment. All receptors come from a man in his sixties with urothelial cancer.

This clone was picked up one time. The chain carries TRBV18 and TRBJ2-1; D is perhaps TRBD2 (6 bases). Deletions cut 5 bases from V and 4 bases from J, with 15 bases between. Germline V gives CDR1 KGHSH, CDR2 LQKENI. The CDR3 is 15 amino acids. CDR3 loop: CASSIGTPGYNEQFF. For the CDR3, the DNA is TGTGCCAGCTCAATCGGGACTCCCGGGTACAATGAGCAGTTCTTC.

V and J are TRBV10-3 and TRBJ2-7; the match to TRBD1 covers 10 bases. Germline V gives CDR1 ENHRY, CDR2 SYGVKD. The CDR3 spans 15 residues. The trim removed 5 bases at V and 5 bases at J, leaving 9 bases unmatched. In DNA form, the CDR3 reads TGTGCCATCAGTCCGAGGACAGGGGGAACTAACGAGCAGTACTTC. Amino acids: CAISPRTGGTNEQYF.

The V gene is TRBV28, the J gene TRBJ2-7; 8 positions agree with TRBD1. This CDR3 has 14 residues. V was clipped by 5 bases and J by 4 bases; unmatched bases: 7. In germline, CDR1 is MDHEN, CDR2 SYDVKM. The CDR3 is CASSEDRAFYEQYF. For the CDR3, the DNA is TGTGCCAGCAGTGAGGACAGGGCATTTTACGAGCAGTACTTC.

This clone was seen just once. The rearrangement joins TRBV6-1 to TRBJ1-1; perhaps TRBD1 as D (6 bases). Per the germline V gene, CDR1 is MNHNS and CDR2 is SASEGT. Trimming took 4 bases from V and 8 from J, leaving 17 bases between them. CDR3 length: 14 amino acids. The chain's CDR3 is CASSVFRSQGEAFF. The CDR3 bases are TGTGCCAGCAGTGTTTTTCGCTCTCAGGGGGAAGCTTTCTTT.

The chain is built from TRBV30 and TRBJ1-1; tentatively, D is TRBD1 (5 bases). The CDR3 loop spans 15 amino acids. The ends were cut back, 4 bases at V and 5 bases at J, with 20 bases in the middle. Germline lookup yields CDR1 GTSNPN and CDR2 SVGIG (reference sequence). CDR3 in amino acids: CAWTTTGRIETEAFF. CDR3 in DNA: TGTGCCTGGACCACAACAGGAAGGATAGAAACTGAAGCTTTCTTT.

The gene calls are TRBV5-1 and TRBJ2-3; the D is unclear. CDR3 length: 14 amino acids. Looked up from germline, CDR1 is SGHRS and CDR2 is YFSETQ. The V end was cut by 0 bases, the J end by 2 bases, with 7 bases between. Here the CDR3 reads CASSLDSPTDTQYF. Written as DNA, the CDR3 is TGCGCCAGCAGCTTGGATAGCCCCACAGATACGCAGTATTTT.

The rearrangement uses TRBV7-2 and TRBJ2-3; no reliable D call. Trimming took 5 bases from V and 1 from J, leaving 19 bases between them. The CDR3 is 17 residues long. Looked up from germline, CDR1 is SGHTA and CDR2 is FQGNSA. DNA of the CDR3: TGTGCCAGCAGCACCCGGGTCGCCGTCGGCGGCACAGATACGCAGTATTTT. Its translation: CASSTRVAVGGTDTQYF.

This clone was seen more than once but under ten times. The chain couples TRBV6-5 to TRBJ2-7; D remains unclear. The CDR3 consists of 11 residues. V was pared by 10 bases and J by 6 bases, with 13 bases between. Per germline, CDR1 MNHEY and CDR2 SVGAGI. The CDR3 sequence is CATYVPPEQYF. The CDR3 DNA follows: TGTGCCACCTATGTCCCCCCCGAGCAGTACTTC.

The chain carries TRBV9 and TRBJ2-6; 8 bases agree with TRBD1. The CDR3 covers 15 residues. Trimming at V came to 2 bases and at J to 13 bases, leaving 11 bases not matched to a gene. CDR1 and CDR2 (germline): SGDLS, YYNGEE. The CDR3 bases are TGTGCCAGCAGCGTTCAGGGGGCAGGCCGGGGGGTCCTGACTTTC. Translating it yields CASSVQGAGRGVLTF.

The CDR3 loop reads CASSYSRDTEAFF. DNA of the CDR3: TGTGCCAGCAGTTACTCACGGGACACTGAAGCTTTCTTT. The chain is built from TRBV6-5 and TRBJ1-1; D unclear. The V gene lost 0 bases and the J gene lost 3 bases, with 5 bases spanning the gap. CDR1 is MNHEY, CDR2 SVGAGI, per germline. CDR3 length: 13 amino acids.

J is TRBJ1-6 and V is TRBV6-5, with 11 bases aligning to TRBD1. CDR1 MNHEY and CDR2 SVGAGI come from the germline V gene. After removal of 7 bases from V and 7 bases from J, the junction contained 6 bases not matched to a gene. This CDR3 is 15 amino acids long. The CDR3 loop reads CASTGQGAQNSPLHF. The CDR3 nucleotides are TGTGCCAGCACAGGACAGGGGGCCCAAAATTCACCCCTCCACTTT.

The CDR3 bases are TGTGCCGTCTCGGGGGAAGGTGGAAACACCATATATTTT. It encodes CAVSGEGGNTIYF. This chain links TRBV15 with TRBJ1-3, with D possibly being TRBD1 (5 bases). The length of the CDR3 is 13 residues. The V gene lost 11 bases and the J gene lost 3 bases, with 14 bases spanning the gap. CDR1 LNHNV and CDR2 YYDKDF come from the germline V gene (reference sequence).

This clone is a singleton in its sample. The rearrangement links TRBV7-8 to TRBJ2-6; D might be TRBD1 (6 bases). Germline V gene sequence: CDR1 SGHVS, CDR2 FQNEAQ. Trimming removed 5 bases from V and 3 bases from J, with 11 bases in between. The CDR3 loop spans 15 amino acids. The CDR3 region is CASSRTGNGANVLTF. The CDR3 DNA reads TGTGCCAGCAGCCGTACAGGGAATGGGGCCAACGTCCTGACTTTC.

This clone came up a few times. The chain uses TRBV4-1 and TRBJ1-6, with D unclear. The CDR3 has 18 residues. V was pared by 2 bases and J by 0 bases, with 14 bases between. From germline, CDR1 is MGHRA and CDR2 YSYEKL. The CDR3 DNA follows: TGCGCCAGCAGCCAATCTAGACTCCCTAGCTCCTATAATTCACCCCTCCACTTT. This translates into CASSQSRLPSSYNSPLHF.

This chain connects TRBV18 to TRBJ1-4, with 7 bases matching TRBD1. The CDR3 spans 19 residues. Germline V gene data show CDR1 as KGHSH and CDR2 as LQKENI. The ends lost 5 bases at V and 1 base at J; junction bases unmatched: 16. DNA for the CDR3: TGTGCCAGCTCAGCTACGAGGGTGACAGGGCCAAGAACTAATGAAAAACTGTTTTTT. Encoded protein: CASSATRVTGPRTNEKLFF.

The CDR3, as DNA: TGCGCCAGCCGATCGCTAGGTAATGACTATGGCTACACCTTC. Amino acids: CASRSLGNDYGYTF. The rearrangement links TRBV5-1 to TRBJ1-2, with unresolved D. This CDR3 spans 14 amino acids. Looked up from germline, CDR1 is SGHRS and CDR2 is YFSETQ. V dropped 7 bases and J dropped 3 bases, with 16 bases sitting between them.

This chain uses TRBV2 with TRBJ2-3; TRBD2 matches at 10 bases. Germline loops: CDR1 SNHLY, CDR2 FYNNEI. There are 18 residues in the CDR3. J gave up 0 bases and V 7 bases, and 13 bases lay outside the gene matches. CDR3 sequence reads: CASKGLTSGPYSTDTQYF. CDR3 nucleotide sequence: TGTGCCAGCAAGGGTCTGACTAGCGGGCCCTATAGCACAGATACGCAGTATTTT.

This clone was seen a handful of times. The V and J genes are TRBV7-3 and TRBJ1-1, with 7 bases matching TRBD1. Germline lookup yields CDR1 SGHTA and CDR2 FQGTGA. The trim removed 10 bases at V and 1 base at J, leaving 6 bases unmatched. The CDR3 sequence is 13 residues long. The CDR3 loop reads CATATGRNTEAFF. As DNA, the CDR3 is TGTGCCACCGCGACAGGGAGGAACACTGAAGCTTTCTTT.

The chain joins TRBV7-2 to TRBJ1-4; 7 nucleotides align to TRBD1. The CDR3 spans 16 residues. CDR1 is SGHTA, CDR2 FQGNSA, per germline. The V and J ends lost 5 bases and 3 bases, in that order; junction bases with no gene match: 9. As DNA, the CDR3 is TGTGCCAGCAGCCCAGACAGGGAGGCGGCTAATGAAAAACTGTTTTTT. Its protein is CASSPDREAANEKLFF.

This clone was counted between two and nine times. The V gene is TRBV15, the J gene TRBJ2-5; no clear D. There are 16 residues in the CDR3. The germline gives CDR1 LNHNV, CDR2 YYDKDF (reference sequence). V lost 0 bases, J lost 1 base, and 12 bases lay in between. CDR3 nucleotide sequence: TGTGCCACCAGCAGAGATATCGGAGTGGTCCAAGAGACCCAGTACTTC. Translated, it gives CATSRDIGVVQETQYF.

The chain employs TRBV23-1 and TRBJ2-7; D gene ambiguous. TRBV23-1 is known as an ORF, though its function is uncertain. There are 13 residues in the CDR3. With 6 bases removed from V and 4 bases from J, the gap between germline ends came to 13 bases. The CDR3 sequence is CASSPKRGYEQYF. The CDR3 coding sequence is TGCGCCAGCAGCCCAAAAAGAGGTTACGAGCAGTACTTC.